The clone carrying this TCR beta chain appeared many times. The sample is drawn from a study of T cells in Graves' hyperthyroidism and ophthalmopathy. The CDR3 regions of TCR beta were amplified from RNA transcripts. Researchers ran a first-round RT-PCR on the TCR CDR3 using the HTBI primer set. TCRdb processed the multiplex PCR reads anew with MiXCR; each CDR3 protein has one entry. The sample includes about 840,000 distinct CDR3 sequences, around 38% of them seen just once. V lost 0 bases to trimming and J lost 4 bases, with 12 bases between them. CDR1 is DFQATT, CDR2 SNEGSKA, per germline (reference sequence). The CDR3 contains 14 residues.

This chain links TRBV20-1 with TRBJ1-1; D ambiguous. The sequence derives from a man aged 18 to 29 with Graves' hyperthyroidism. Sequencing was performed on blood. CDR3 sequence (DNA): TGCAGTGCTAGAGATTTGAGGGCGACCACTGAAGCTTTCTTT. It codes for CSARDLRATTEAFF.